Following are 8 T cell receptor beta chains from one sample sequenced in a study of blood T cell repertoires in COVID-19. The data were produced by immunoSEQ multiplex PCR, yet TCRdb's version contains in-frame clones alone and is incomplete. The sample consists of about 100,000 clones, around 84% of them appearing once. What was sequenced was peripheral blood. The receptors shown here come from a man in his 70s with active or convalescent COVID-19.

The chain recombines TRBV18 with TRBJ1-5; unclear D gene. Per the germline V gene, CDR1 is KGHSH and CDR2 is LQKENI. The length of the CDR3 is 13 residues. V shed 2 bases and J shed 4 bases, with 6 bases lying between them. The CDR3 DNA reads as TGTGCCAGCTCACCAGGGCTGAATCAGCCCCAGCATTTT. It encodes CASSPGLNQPQHF.

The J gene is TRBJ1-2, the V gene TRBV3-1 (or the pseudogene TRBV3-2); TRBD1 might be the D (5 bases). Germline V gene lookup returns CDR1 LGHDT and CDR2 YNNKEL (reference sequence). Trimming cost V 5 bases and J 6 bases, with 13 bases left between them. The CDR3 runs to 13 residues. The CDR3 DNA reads TGTGCCAGCAGCTTTAGGGGACTGGATGGCTACACCTTC. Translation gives CASSFRGLDGYTF.

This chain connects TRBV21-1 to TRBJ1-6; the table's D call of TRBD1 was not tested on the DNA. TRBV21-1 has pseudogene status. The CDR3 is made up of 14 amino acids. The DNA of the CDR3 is TGTGCCAGCAGCAAACCAGGGGGCGTTTCACCCCTCCACTTT. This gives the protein CASSKPGGVSPLHF.

For the CDR3, the DNA is TGTGCCAGCAGTCAACAGGGCTTCCAAGAGACCCAGTACTTC. Encoded protein: CASSQQGFQETQYF. The gene calls are TRBV6-1 and TRBJ2-5; D possibly corresponds to TRBD1 (6 bases). Trimming removed 5 bases from V and 1 base from J, with 11 bases in between. The CDR3 is 14 residues long. Germline V gene lookup returns CDR1 MNHNS and CDR2 SASEGT.

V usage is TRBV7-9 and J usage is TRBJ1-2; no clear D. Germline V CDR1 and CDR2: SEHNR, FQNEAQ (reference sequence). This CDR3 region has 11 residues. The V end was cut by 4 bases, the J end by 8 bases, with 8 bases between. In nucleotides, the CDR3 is TGTGCCAGCAGCTCGGGGATCGGCTACACCTTC. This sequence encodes CASSSGIGYTF.

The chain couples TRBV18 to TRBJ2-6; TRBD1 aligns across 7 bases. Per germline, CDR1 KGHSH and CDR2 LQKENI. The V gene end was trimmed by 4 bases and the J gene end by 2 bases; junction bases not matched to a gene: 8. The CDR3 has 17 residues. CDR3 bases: TGTGCCAGCTCACGGGGGACAGCCCAAACTGGGGCCAACGTCCTGACTTTC. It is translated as CASSRGTAQTGANVLTF.

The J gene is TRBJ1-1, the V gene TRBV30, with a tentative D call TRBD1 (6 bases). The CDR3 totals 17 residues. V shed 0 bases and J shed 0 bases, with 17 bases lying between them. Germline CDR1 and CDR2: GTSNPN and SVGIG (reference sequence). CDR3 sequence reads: CAWSVSYGGLVNTEAFF. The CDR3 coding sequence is TGTGCCTGGAGTGTTTCGTACGGGGGGCTAGTGAACACTGAAGCTTTCTTT.

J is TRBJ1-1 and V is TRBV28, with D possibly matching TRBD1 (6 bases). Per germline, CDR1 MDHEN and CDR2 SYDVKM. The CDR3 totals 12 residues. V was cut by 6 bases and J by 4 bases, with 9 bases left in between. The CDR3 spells CASREGGTEAFF. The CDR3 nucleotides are TGTGCCAGCAGAGAAGGGGGCACTGAAGCTTTCTTT. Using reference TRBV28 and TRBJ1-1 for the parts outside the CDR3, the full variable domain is DVKVTQSSRYLVKRTGEKVFLECVQDMDHENMFWYRQDPGLGLRLIYFSYDVKMKEKGDIPEGYSVSREKKERFSLILESASTNQTSMYLCASREGGTEAFFGQGTRLTVV.